The source of this T cell receptor beta chain is a study of blood T cell repertoires in COVID-19. Whole-study context: Samples representing acute and convalescent COVID-19 were sourced from the United States, Italy and Spain. T cells, B-cell-depleted T cells, or PBMCs provided the cDNA or gDNA that served as material.

CDR1 is MDHEN and CDR2 is SYDVKM in the germline V gene. The CDR3 loop spans 17 amino acids. Germline trimming cut 4 bases from V and 5 bases from J; bases unmatched to any gene: 17. Original analysis: Researchers report that nucleated cell counts were estimated from reference gene primer amplification. Using immunoSEQ multiplex PCR, the repertoire was profiled, and TCRdb retains in-frame clones only, with some absent. V and J calls and clone size come straight from that table; D and trimming were deduced from the DNA. The sample includes roughly 180,000 clones, 81% of them seen just once. Patients at the Seattle site were enrolled during active infection and followed longitudinally.

The chain is built from TRBV28 and TRBJ2-7; 7 bases fit TRBD2. This TCR derives from a woman aged 80 or older with COVID-19, enrolled during active disease. The sequencing input was peripheral blood. CDR3 region: CASSYGEGQSVFDEQYF. CDR3 nucleotide sequence: TGTGCCAGCAGTTACGGGGAGGGGCAGTCGGTGTTCGACGAGCAGTACTTC.